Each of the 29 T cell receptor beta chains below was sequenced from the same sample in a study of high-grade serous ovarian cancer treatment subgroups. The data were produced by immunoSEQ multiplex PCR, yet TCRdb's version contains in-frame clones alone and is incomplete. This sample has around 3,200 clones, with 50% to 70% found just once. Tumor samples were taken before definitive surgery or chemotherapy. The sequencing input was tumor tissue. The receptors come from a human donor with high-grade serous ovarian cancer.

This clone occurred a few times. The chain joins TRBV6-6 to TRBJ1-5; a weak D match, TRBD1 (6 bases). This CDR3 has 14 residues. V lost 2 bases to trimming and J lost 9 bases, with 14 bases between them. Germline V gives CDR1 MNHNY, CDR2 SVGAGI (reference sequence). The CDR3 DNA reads TGTGCCAGCAGTTACGGGGGCCGGTTGGTGCCCCAGCATTTT. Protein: CASSYGGRLVPQHF.

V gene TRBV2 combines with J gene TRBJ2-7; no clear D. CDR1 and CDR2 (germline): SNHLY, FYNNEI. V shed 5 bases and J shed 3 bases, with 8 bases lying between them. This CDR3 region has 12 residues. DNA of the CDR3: TGTGCCAGCAGTAACTACGGCTACGAGCAGTACTTC. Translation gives CASSNYGYEQYF.

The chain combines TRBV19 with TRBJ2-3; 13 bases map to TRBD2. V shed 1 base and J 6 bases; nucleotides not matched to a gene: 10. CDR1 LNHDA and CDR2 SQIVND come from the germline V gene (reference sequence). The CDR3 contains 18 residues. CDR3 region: CASSIVSLAGGPIDTQYF. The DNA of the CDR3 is TGTGCCAGTAGTATAGTTTCACTAGCGGGGGGGCCTATTGATACGCAGTATTTT.

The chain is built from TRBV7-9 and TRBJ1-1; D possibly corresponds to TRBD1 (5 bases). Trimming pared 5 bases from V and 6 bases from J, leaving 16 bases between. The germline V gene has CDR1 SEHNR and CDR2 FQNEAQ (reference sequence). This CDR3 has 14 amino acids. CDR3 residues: CASSTDGLRAEAFF. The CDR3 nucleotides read TGTGCCAGCAGCACGGACGGGCTCAGGGCTGAAGCTTTCTTT.

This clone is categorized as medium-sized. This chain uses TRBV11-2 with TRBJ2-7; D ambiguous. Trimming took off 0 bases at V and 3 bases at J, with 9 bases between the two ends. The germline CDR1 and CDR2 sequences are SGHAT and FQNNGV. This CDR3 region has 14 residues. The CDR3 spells CASSLDLWSYEQYF. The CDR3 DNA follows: TGTGCCAGCAGCTTAGATCTCTGGAGCTACGAGCAGTACTTC.

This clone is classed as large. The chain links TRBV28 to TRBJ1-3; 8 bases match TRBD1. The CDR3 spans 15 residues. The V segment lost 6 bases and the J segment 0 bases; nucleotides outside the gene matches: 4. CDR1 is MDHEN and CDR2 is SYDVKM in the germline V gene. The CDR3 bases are TGTGCCAGCAGCCCAGACAGGGGCTCTGGAAACACCATATATTTT. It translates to CASSPDRGSGNTIYF.

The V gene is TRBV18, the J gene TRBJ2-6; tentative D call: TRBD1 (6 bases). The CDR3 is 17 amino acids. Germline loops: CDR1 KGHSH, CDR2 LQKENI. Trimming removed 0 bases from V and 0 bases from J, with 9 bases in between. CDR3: CASSPPQGTSGANVLTF. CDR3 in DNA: TGTGCCAGCTCACCACCTCAGGGGACCTCTGGGGCCAACGTCCTGACTTTC.

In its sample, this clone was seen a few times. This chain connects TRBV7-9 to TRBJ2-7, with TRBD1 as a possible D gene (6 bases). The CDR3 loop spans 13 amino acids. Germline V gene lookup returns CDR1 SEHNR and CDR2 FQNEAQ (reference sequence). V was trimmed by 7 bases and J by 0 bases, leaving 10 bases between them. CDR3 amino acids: CASTGQRSYEQYF. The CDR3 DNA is TGTGCCAGCACGGGACAACGCTCCTACGAGCAGTACTTC.

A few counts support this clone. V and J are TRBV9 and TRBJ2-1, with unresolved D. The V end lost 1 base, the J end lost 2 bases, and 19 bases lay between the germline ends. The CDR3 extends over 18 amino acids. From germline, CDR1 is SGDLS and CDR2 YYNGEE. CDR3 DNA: TGTGCCAGCAGCGTATCAAACTCGGGCCAGAGGACCTACAATGAGCAGTTCTTC. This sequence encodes CASSVSNSGQRTYNEQFF. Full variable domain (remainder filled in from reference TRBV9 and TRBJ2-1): DSGVTQTPKHLITATGQRVTLRCSPRSGDLSVYWYQQSLDQGLQFLIQYYNGEERAKGNILERFSAQQFPDLHSELNLSSLELGDSALYFCASSVSNSGQRTYNEQFFGPGTRLTVL.

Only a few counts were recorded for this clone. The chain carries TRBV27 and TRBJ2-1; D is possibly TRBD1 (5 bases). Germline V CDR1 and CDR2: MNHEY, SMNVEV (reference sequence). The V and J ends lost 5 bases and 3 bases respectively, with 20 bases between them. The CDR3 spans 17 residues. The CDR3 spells CASSARDRALLYNEQFF. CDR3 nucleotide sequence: TGTGCCAGCAGTGCCAGGGATAGGGCCCTTCTCTACAATGAGCAGTTCTTC.

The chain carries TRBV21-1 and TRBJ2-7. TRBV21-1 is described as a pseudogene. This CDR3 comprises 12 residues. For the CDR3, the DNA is TGTGCCAGCAGCAAAGGAGGGGACGAGCAGTACTTC. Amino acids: CASSKGGDEQYF.

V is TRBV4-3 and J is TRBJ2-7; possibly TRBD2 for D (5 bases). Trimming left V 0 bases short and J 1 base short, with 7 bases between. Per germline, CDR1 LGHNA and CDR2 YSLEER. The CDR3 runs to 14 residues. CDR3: CASSQDRTSYEQYF. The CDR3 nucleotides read TGCGCCAGCAGCCAAGACAGGACTTCCTACGAGCAGTACTTC.

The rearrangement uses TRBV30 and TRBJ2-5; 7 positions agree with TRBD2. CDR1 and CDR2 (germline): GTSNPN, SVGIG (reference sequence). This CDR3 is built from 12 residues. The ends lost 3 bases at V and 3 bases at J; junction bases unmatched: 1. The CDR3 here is CAWRLAEETQYF. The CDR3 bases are TGTGCCTGGAGGCTAGCGGAAGAGACCCAGTACTTC. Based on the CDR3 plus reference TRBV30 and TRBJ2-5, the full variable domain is SQTIHQWPATLVQPVGSPLSLECTVEGTSNPNLYWYRQAAGRGLQLLFYSVGIGQISSEVPQNLSASRPQDRQFILSSKKLLLSDSGFYLCAWRLAEETQYFGPGTRLLVL.

The CDR3 sequence is CASGEQGTNGYTF. CDR3 bases: TGTGCCAGTGGAGAACAGGGAACGAACGGCTACACCTTC. The V call is TRBV19, the J call TRBJ1-2, with a weak D call TRBD1 (6 bases). The CDR3 has 13 residues. V was trimmed by 8 bases and J by 8 bases, leaving 18 bases between them. CDR1 is LNHDA, CDR2 SQIVND, per germline (reference sequence).

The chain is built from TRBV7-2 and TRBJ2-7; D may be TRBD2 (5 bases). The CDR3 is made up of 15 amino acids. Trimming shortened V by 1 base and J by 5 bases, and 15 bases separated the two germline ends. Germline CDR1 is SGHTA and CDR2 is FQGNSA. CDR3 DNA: TGTGCCAGCAGCTTAGATCCCCCACCGAGGGACGAGCAGTACTTC. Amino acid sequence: CASSLDPPPRDEQYF.

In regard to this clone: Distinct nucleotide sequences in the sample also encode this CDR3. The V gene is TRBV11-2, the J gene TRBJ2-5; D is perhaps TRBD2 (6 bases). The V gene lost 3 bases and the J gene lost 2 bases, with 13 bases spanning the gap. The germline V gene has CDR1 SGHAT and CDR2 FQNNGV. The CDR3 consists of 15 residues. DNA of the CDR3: TGTGCCAGCAGCTTGGGATTAGCGGAACAAGAGACCCAGTACTTC. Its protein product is CASSLGLAEQETQYF.

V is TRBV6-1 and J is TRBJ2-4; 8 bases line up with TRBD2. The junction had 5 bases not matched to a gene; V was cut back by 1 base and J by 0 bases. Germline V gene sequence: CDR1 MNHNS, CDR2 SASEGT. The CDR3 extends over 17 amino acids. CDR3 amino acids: CASSEGLAGLAKNIQYF. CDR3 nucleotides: TGTGCCAGCAGTGAAGGGTTAGCGGGATTAGCCAAAAACATTCAGTACTTC.

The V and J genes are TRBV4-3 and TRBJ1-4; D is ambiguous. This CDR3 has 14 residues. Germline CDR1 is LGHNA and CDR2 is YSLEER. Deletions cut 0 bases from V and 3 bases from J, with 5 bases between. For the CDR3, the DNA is TGCGCCAGCAGCCAAGAATTCCCTAATGAAAAACTGTTTTTT. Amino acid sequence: CASSQEFPNEKLFF.

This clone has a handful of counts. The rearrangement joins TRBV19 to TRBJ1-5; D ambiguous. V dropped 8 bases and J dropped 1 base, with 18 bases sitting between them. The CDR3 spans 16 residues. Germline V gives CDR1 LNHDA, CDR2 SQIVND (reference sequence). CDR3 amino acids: CASATGLWRSNQPQHF. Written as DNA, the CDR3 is TGTGCCAGTGCAACGGGTTTGTGGAGAAGCAATCAGCCCCAGCATTTT.

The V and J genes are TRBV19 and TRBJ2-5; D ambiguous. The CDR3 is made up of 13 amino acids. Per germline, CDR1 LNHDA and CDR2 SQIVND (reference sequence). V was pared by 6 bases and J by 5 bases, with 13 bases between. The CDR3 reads CASRRTPAETQYF. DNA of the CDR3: TGTGCCAGTAGGCGCACCCCCGCTGAGACCCAGTACTTC. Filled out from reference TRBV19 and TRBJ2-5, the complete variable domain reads DGGITQSPKYLFRKEGQNVTLSCEQNLNHDAMYWYRQDPGQGLRLIYYSQIVNDFQKGDIAEGYSVSREKKESFPLTVTSAQKNPTAFYLCASRRTPAETQYFGPGTRLLVL.

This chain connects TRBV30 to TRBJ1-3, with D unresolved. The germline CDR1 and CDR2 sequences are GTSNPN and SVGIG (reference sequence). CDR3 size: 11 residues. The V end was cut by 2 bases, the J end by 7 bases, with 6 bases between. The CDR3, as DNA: TGTGCCTGGAGTCCCCAGAACACCATATATTTT. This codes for CAWSPQNTIYF.

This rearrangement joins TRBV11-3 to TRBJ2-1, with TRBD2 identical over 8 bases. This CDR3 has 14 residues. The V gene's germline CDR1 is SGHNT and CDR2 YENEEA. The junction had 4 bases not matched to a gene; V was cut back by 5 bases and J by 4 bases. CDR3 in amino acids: CASSPGGIYNEQFF. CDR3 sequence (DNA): TGTGCCAGCAGCCCGGGGGGGATTTACAATGAGCAGTTCTTC.

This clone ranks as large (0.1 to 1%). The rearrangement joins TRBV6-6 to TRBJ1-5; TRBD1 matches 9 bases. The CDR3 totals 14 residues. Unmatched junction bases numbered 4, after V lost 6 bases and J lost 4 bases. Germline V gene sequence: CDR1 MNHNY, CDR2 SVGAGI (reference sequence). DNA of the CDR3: TGTGCCAGCAGCGTCGGACAGGGGAATCAGCCCCAGCATTTT. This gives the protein CASSVGQGNQPQHF.

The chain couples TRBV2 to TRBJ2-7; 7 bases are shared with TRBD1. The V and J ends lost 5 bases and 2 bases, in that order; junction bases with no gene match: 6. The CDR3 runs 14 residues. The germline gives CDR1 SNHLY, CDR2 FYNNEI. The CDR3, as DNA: TGTGCCAGCAGTCCGGGGACAGCCACCTACGAGCAGTACTTC. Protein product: CASSPGTATYEQYF.

The CDR3 protein is CASSLRGQGAGELFF. CDR3 bases: TGTGCCAGCAGCTTGCGGGGACAGGGAGCCGGGGAGCTGTTTTTT. The V gene is TRBV7-3, the J gene TRBJ2-2; the match to TRBD1 covers 9 bases. The CDR3 runs 15 residues. J gave up 6 bases and V 3 bases, and 5 bases lay outside the gene matches. CDR1 is SGHTA, CDR2 FQGTGA, per germline.

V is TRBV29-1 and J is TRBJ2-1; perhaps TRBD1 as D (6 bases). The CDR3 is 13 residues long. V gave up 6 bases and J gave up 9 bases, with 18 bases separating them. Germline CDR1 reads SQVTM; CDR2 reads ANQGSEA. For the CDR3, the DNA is TGCAGCGTAGCGACAGGAATTGATGGTGAGCAGTTCTTC. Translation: CSVATGIDGEQFF.

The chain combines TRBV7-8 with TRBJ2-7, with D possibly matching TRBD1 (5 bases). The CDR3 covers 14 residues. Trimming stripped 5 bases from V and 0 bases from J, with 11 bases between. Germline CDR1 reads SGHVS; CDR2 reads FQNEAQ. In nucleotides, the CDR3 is TGTGCCAGCAGCCAAGGGGCATCCTCCTACGAGCAGTACTTC. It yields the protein CASSQGASSYEQYF.

The CDR3 spells CSVTGGTNTEAFF. As DNA, the CDR3 is TGCAGCGTCACAGGGGGGACCAACACTGAAGCTTTCTTT. This rearrangement joins TRBV29-1 to TRBJ1-1; 8 bases map to TRBD1. The CDR3 is made up of 13 amino acids. Germline V gene sequence: CDR1 SQVTM, CDR2 ANQGSEA. V trimming: 6 bases; J trimming: 2 bases; junction bases outside the gene matches: 5.

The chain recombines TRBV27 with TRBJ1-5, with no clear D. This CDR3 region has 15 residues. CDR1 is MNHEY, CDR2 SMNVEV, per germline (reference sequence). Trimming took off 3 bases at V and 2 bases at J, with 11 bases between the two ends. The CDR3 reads CASSLTWDGNQPQHF. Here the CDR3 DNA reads TGTGCCAGCAGTTTGACTTGGGATGGCAATCAGCCCCAGCATTTT.